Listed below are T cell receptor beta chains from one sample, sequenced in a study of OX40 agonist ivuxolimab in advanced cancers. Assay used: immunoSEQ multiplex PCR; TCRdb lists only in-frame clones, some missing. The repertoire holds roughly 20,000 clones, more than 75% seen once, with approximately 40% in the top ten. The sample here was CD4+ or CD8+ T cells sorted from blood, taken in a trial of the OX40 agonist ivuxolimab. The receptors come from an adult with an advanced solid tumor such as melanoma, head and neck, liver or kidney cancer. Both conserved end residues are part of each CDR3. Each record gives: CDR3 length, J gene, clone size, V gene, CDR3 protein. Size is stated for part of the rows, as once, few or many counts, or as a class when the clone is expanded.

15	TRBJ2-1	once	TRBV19	CASSPSAGAYNEQFF
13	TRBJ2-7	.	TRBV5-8	CASSRNRRDEQYF
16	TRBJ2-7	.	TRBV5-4	CASSWGTSGGVYEQYF
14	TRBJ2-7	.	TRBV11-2	CASSPTQGPYEQYF
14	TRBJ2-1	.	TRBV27	CASSWGISYNEQFF
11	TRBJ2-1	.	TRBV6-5	CASSYVSEQFF
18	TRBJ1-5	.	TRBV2	CASSENRGLVLGNQPQHF
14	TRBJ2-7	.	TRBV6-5	CASSSGRATYEQYF
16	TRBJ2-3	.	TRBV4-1	CASSQPGTFSTDTQYF
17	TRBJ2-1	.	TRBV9	CASSVGRWGGSYNEQFF
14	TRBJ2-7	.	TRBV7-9	CASSPTGWNYEQYF
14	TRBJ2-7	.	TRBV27	CASSLNSFSYEQYF
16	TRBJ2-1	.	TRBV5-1	CASSFPSGGSYNEQFF
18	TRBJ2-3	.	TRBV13	CASSSVSGGGTSTDTQYF
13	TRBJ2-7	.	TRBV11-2	CASSSTVGGEQYF
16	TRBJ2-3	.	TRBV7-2	CASSGERGRFTDTQYF
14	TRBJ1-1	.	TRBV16	CASSHGTPNTEAFF
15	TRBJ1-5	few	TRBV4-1	CASSQESGYAQPQHF
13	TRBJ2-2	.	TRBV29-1	CSITASNTGELFF
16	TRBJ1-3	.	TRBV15	CATSRGGGQDGNTIYF
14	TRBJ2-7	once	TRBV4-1	CASSQEQGTYEQYF
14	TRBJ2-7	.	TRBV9	CASSVGPPGYEQYF
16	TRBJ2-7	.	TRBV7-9	CASSLSRTSGGPEQYF
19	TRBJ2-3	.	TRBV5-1	CASSFGAGGPTYSTDTQYF
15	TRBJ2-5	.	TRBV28	CASIPSWAVQETQYF
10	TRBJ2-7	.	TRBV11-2	CASGGYEQYF
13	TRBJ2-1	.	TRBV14	CASSPGTYNEQFF
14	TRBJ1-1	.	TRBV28	CASTKTGKYTEAFF
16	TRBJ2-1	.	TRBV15	CATSRGGDRGYNEQFF
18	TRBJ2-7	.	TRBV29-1	CSVEDPELVRGQPYEQYF
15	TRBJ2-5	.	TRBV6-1	CASLREGILQETQYF
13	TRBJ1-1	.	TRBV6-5	CASSLGRGGEAFF
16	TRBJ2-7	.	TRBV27	CASSLSRGLDYYEQYF
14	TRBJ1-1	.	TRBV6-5	CASSLSIGIAEAFF
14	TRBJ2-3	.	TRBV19	CASSESGGTDTQYF
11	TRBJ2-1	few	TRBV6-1	CASKVPNEQFF
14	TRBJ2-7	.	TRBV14	CASSQGQGAYEQYF
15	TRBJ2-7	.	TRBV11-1	CASSPGTGEAYEQYF
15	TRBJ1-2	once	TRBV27	CASTPGVPPNYGYTF
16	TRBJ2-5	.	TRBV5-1	CASSLVPGQKEETQYF
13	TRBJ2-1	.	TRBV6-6	CASTGGGGNEQFF
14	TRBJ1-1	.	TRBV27	CASSLTGVNTEAFF
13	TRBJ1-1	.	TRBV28	CASRLQGNTEAFF
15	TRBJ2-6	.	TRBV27	CASSPTVSGANVLTF
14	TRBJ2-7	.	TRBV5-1	CASSLRQGTYEQYF
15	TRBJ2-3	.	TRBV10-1	CASSDPTGWVDTQYF
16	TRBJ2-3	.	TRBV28	CASSFVAGWDTDTQYF